The rows below give T cell receptor beta chains drawn from one sample of a study of response to subunit inactivated influenza vaccine. Each CDR3 protein is one row after TCRdb ran MiXCR on the RT-PCR reads. Here the sample spans about 500,000 distinct CDR3 sequences, 10% to 15% being singletons. The sequencing used PBMCs from blood, collected roughly 46 days after vaccination. The receptors were sampled from a man aged 50 to 60 who received an inactivated influenza vaccine. CDR3s include the opening cysteine and the closing phenylalanine or tryptophan. D genes are given only for firm matches. Size tells how often a clone was seen (once, few, many) or the class of an expanded clone, and some rows leave it out.

J gene: TRBJ1-5
D gene: NA
clone size: NA
V gene: TRBV6-1
CDR3 protein: CASSAGSREPQHF
CDR3 DNA: TGTGCCAGCAGTGCTGGGTCTCGGGAGCCCCAGCATTTT

J gene: TRBJ2-3
D gene: NA
clone size: NA
V gene: TRBV5-1
CDR3 protein: CASSPTKSTDTQYF
CDR3 DNA: TGCGCCAGCAGCCCGACAAAGAGCACAGATACGCAGTATTTT

J gene: TRBJ2-5
D gene: NA
clone size: few
V gene: TRBV6-2/TRBV6-3
CDR3 protein: CASSSLGRETQYF
CDR3 DNA: TGTGCCAGCAGTTCACTAGGCAGAGAGACCCAGTACTTC

J gene: TRBJ2-7
D gene: TRBD2
clone size: many
V gene: TRBV12-3/TRBV12-4
CDR3 protein: CASSFGTSGGYEQYF
CDR3 DNA: TGTGCCAGCAGTTTTGGCACTAGCGGGGGCTACGAGCAGTACTTC

J gene: TRBJ1-5
D gene: TRBD1
clone size: few
V gene: TRBV10-3
CDR3 protein: CAIGGQGINQPQHF
CDR3 DNA: TGTGCCATCGGCGGACAGGGAATCAATCAGCCCCAGCATTTT

J gene: TRBJ1-2
D gene: NA
clone size: few
V gene: TRBV5-5
CDR3 protein: CASSSEGANYGYTF
CDR3 DNA: TGTGCCAGCAGCTCCGAAGGGGCTAACTATGGCTACACCTTC

J gene: TRBJ2-3
D gene: TRBD1
clone size: NA
V gene: TRBV7-9
CDR3 protein: CASSTRDRYTDTQYF
CDR3 DNA: TGTGCCAGCAGCACCCGGGACAGGTACACAGATACGCAGTATTTT

J gene: TRBJ1-5
D gene: NA
clone size: few
V gene: TRBV9
CDR3 protein: CASKKGISKPQHF
CDR3 DNA: TGTGCCAGCAAAAAGGGGATATCTAAGCCCCAGCATTTT

J gene: TRBJ1-5
D gene: TRBD1
clone size: NA
V gene: TRBV2
CDR3 protein: CACSVGQNNQPQHF
CDR3 DNA: TGTGCCTGCAGTGTGGGACAGAACAATCAGCCCCAGCATTTT

J gene: TRBJ2-1
D gene: TRBD1
clone size: NA
V gene: TRBV29-1
CDR3 protein: CSVEVFKLGRTGGIFDEQFF
CDR3 DNA: TGCAGCGTTGAAGTTTTTAAGCTTGGTAGAACAGGGGGCATTTTTGATGAGCAGTTCTTC

J gene: TRBJ2-1
D gene: NA
clone size: NA
V gene: TRBV7-8
CDR3 protein: CASSLRVPGSYNEQFF
CDR3 DNA: TGTGCCAGCAGCTTACGAGTCCCCGGGTCCTACAATGAGCAGTTCTTC

J gene: TRBJ2-1
D gene: TRBD1
clone size: many
V gene: TRBV7-2
CDR3 protein: CASSEGQSSYNEQFF
CDR3 DNA: TGTGCCAGCAGCGAGGGACAGAGCTCCTACAATGAGCAGTTCTTC

J gene: TRBJ2-3
D gene: TRBD1
clone size: NA
V gene: TRBV24-1
CDR3 protein: CATSDRQGATDTQYF
CDR3 DNA: TGTGCCACCAGTGATAGACAGGGAGCCACAGATACGCAGTATTTT

J gene: TRBJ2-7
D gene: TRBD2
clone size: few
V gene: TRBV10-3
CDR3 protein: CAISGTRGYEQYF
CDR3 DNA: TGTGCCATCAGCGGGACTAGAGGCTACGAGCAGTACTTC

J gene: TRBJ2-3
D gene: TRBD1
clone size: NA
V gene: TRBV24-1
CDR3 protein: CATSDGDRGTDTQYF
CDR3 DNA: TGTGCCACCAGTGATGGGGACAGGGGCACAGATACGCAGTATTTT

J gene: TRBJ2-3
D gene: TRBD2
clone size: many
V gene: TRBV25-1
CDR3 protein: CASSSSGRLDTQYF
CDR3 DNA: TGTGCCAGCAGTTCTAGCGGGAGGTTGGATACGCAGTATTTT

J gene: TRBJ2-2
D gene: NA
clone size: few
V gene: TRBV6-1
CDR3 protein: CASKTESRTGELFF
CDR3 DNA: TGTGCCAGCAAGACAGAGTCTCGCACCGGGGAGCTGTTTTTT

J gene: TRBJ2-3
D gene: NA
clone size: many
V gene: TRBV29-1
CDR3 protein: CSKGQPNSDTQYF
CDR3 DNA: TGCAGCAAGGGGCAGCCAAACTCAGATACGCAGTATTTT

J gene: TRBJ2-5
D gene: TRBD2
clone size: few
V gene: TRBV20-1
CDR3 protein: CSAIVIAGGQETQYF
CDR3 DNA: TGCAGTGCTATAGTGATAGCGGGAGGGCAAGAGACCCAGTACTTC

J gene: TRBJ2-1
D gene: TRBD2
clone size: many
V gene: TRBV20-1
CDR3 protein: CSARLGLAGYNEQFF
CDR3 DNA: TGCAGTGCTAGATTGGGACTAGCGGGGTACAATGAGCAGTTCTTC

J gene: TRBJ2-6
D gene: NA
clone size: once
V gene: TRBV28
CDR3 protein: CASRVARGANVLTF
CDR3 DNA: TGTGCCAGCAGAGTGGCTCGTGGGGCCAACGTCCTGACTTTC

J gene: TRBJ1-1
D gene: NA
clone size: NA
V gene: TRBV7-9
CDR3 protein: CASSLGTFPEAFF
CDR3 DNA: TGTGCCAGCAGCTTAGGGACCTTCCCTGAAGCTTTCTTT

J gene: TRBJ2-5
D gene: TRBD2
clone size: few
V gene: TRBV12-3/TRBV12-4
CDR3 protein: CASSFELAGGLQETQYF
CDR3 DNA: TGTGCCAGCAGTTTCGAACTAGCGGGGGGGCTCCAAGAGACCCAGTACTTC

J gene: TRBJ1-6
D gene: TRBD1
clone size: NA
V gene: TRBV20-1
CDR3 protein: CSARLETGYNSPLHF
CDR3 DNA: TGCAGTGCTAGGCTCGAGACAGGGTATAATTCACCCCTCCACTTT

J gene: TRBJ1-2
D gene: NA
clone size: NA
V gene: TRBV6-5
CDR3 protein: CASSNRVRYTF
CDR3 DNA: TGTGCCAGCAGCAACAGGGTACGCTACACCTTC

J gene: TRBJ2-1
D gene: NA
clone size: few
V gene: TRBV5-5
CDR3 protein: CASTDQGSGPGNEQFF
CDR3 DNA: TGTGCCAGCACCGACCAGGGGTCGGGGCCTGGCAATGAGCAGTTCTTC

J gene: TRBJ1-4
D gene: TRBD1
clone size: few
V gene: TRBV4-3
CDR3 protein: CASSQQSGTENEKLFF
CDR3 DNA: TGCGCCAGCAGCCAACAGTCCGGGACAGAGAATGAAAAACTGTTTTTT

J gene: TRBJ2-4
D gene: NA
clone size: NA
V gene: TRBV7-8
CDR3 protein: CASRSRTHLAKNIQYF
CDR3 DNA: TGTGCCAGCAGATCCCGCACACATCTAGCCAAAAACATTCAGTACTTC

J gene: TRBJ2-2
D gene: TRBD1
clone size: few
V gene: TRBV7-9
CDR3 protein: CASSLTGGATGELFF
CDR3 DNA: TGTGCCAGCAGCTTAACAGGGGGCGCTACCGGGGAGCTGTTTTTT

J gene: TRBJ1-2
D gene: NA
clone size: NA
V gene: TRBV10-3
CDR3 protein: CAISEWRSNYGYTF
CDR3 DNA: TGTGCCATCAGTGAGTGGAGATCCAACTATGGCTACACCTTC

J gene: TRBJ2-7
D gene: NA
clone size: few
V gene: TRBV7-9
CDR3 protein: CASSLDSPYEQYF
CDR3 DNA: TGTGCCAGCAGCTTAGACAGCCCCTACGAGCAGTACTTC

J gene: TRBJ1-1
D gene: NA
clone size: many
V gene: TRBV20-1
CDR3 protein: CSAYKDGGTEAFF
CDR3 DNA: TGCAGTGCCTATAAAGACGGGGGGACTGAAGCTTTCTTT

J gene: TRBJ2-7
D gene: TRBD1
clone size: NA
V gene: TRBV20-1
CDR3 protein: CSAWGRDRAYEQYF
CDR3 DNA: TGCAGTGCTTGGGGACGGGACAGGGCGTACGAGCAGTACTTC

J gene: TRBJ2-5
D gene: TRBD2
clone size: few
V gene: TRBV20-1
CDR3 protein: CSARRLAGSWETQYF
CDR3 DNA: TGCAGTGCTAGGAGGCTAGCGGGGTCATGGGAGACCCAGTACTTC

J gene: TRBJ1-1
D gene: NA
clone size: many
V gene: TRBV29-1
CDR3 protein: CSAGLTRENTEAFF
CDR3 DNA: TGCAGCGCCGGACTCACGCGAGAGAACACTGAAGCTTTCTTT

J gene: TRBJ1-6
D gene: NA
clone size: few
V gene: TRBV4-1
CDR3 protein: CASSLSRGFDNSPLHF
CDR3 DNA: TGCGCCAGCAGCCTAAGTCGGGGGTTCGATAATTCACCCCTCCACTTT

J gene: TRBJ2-7
D gene: TRBD1
clone size: few
V gene: TRBV27
CDR3 protein: CASRIQGAPRWSESEQYF
CDR3 DNA: TGTGCCAGCAGGATACAGGGGGCGCCTCGATGGAGCGAGAGCGAGCAGTACTTC

J gene: TRBJ1-4
D gene: NA
clone size: few
V gene: TRBV30
CDR3 protein: CAWQADYNEKLFF
CDR3 DNA: TGTGCCTGGCAGGCGGACTATAATGAAAAACTGTTTTTT

J gene: TRBJ2-3
D gene: TRBD2
clone size: NA
V gene: TRBV5-8
CDR3 protein: CASSGTSGREFTDTQYF
CDR3 DNA: TGTGCCAGCTCAGGGACTAGCGGGAGAGAATTCACAGATACGCAGTATTTT

J gene: TRBJ2-2
D gene: TRBD1
clone size: few
V gene: TRBV7-3
CDR3 protein: CASSQTRAGGTGELFF
CDR3 DNA: TGTGCCAGCAGTCAAACCCGGGCAGGGGGCACCGGGGAGCTGTTTTTT

J gene: TRBJ2-2
D gene: TRBD1
clone size: few
V gene: TRBV28
CDR3 protein: CASSTGDTGWDTGELFF
CDR3 DNA: TGTGCCAGCAGTACAGGGGATACGGGATGGGACACCGGGGAGCTGTTTTTT

J gene: TRBJ1-5
D gene: NA
clone size: few
V gene: TRBV15
CDR3 protein: CATSREVTSNQPQHF
CDR3 DNA: TGTGCCACCAGCAGAGAGGTGACTAGCAATCAGCCCCAGCATTTT

J gene: TRBJ2-1
D gene: TRBD2
clone size: NA
V gene: TRBV4-3
CDR3 protein: CASSQDLGSGGPYNEQFF
CDR3 DNA: TGCGCCAGCAGCCAAGATCTTGGGAGCGGGGGGCCCTACAATGAGCAGTTCTTC

J gene: TRBJ2-7
D gene: NA
clone size: NA
V gene: TRBV5-1
CDR3 protein: CASNPGRLDSYEQYF
CDR3 DNA: TGCGCCAGCAATCCTGGACGTCTCGACTCCTACGAGCAGTACTTC

J gene: TRBJ2-3
D gene: NA
clone size: NA
V gene: TRBV20-1
CDR3 protein: CSVRGGGGGGFTDTQYF
CDR3 DNA: TGCAGTGTTAGAGGAGGAGGGGGGGGTGGTTTCACAGATACGCAGTATTTT

J gene: TRBJ1-1
D gene: NA
clone size: few
V gene: TRBV10-3
CDR3 protein: CAIRFGAENTEAFF
CDR3 DNA: TGTGCCATCAGGTTCGGCGCAGAGAACACTGAAGCTTTCTTT

J gene: TRBJ1-2
D gene: NA
clone size: NA
V gene: TRBV12-3/TRBV12-4
CDR3 protein: CASSFVPGSYGYTF
CDR3 DNA: TGTGCCAGCAGTTTTGTTCCGGGGTCCTATGGCTACACCTTC

J gene: TRBJ2-3
D gene: NA
clone size: NA
V gene: TRBV27
CDR3 protein: CASRPDGRPWIDTQYF
CDR3 DNA: TGTGCCAGCAGGCCGGACGGACGCCCTTGGATTGATACGCAGTATTTT

J gene: TRBJ2-4
D gene: TRBD2
clone size: many
V gene: TRBV6-2/TRBV6-3
CDR3 protein: CASRPPGLGAKNIQYF
CDR3 DNA: TGTGCCAGCAGGCCACCGGGACTAGGAGCCAAAAACATTCAGTACTTC

J gene: TRBJ2-3
D gene: TRBD1
clone size: few
V gene: TRBV5-5
CDR3 protein: CASSADRVYSDTQYF
CDR3 DNA: TGTGCCAGCAGCGCCGACAGGGTTTATTCAGATACGCAGTATTTT